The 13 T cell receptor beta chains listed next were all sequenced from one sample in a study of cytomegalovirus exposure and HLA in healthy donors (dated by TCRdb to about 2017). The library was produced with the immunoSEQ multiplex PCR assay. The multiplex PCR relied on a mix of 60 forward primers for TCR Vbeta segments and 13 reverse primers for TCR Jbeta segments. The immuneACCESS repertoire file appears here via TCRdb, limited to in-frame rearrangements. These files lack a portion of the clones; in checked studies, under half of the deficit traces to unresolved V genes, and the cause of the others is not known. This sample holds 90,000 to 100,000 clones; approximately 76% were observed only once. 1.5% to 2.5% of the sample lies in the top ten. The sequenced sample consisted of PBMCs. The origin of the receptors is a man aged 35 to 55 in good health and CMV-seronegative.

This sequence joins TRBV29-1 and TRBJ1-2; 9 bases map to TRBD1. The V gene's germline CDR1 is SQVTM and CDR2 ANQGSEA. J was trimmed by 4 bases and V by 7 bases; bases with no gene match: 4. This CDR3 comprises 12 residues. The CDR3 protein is CSDRDRAYGYTF. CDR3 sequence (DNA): TGCAGCGACCGGGACAGGGCCTATGGCTACACCTTC.

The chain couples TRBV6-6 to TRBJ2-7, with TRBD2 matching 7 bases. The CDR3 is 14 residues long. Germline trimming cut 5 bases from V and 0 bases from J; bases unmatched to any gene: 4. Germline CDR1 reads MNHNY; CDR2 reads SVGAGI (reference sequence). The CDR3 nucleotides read TGTGCCAGCAGTACGGGGGGAACCTCCTACGAGCAGTACTTC. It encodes CASSTGGTSYEQYF.

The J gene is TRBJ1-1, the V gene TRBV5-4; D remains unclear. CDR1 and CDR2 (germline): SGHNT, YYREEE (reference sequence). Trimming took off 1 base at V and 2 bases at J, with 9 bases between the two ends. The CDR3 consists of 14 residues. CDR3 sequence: CASSLKTVNTEAFF. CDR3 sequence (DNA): TGTGCCAGCAGCTTGAAAACAGTTAACACTGAAGCTTTCTTT.

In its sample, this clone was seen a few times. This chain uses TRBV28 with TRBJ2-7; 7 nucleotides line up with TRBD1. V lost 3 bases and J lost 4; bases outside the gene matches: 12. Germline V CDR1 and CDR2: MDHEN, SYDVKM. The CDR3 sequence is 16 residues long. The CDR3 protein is CASSLVQGTVRYEQYF. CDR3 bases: TGTGCCAGCAGTTTGGTACAGGGGACGGTGCGGTACGAGCAGTACTTC.

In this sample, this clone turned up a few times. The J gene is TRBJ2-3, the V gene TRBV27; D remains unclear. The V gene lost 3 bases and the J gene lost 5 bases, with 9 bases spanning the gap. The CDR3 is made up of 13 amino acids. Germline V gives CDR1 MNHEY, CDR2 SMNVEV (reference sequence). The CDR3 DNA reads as TGTGCCAGCAGTTTTACAGTAGAAGATACGCAGTATTTT. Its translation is CASSFTVEDTQYF.

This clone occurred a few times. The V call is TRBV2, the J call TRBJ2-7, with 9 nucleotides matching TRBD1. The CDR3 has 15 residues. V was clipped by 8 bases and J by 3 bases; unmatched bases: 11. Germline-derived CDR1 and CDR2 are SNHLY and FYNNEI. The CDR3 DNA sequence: TGTGCCAGCCGACCCGGGACAGGGTTTTTCTACGAGCAGTACTTC. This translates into CASRPGTGFFYEQYF.

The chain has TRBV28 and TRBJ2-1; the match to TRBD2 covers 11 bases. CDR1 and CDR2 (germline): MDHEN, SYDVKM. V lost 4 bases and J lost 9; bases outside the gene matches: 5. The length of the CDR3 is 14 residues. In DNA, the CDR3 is TGTGCCAGCAGTTGGATTAGCGGGGGGGGTGAGCAGTTCTTC. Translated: CASSWISGGGEQFF.

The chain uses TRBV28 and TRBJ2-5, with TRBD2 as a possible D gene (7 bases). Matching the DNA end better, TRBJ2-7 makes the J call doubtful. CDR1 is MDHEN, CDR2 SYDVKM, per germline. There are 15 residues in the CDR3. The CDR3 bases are TGTGCCAGCATAAGGGAGGGGGAGGGAAGGGACGAGCAGTACTTC. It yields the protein CASIREGEGRDEQYF.

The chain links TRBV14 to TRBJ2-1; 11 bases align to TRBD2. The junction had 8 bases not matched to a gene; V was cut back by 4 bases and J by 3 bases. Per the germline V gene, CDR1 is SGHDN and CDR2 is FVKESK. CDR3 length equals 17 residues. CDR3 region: CASSRDSGREVYNEQFF. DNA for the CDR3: TGTGCCAGCAGCCGAGATAGCGGGAGGGAGGTCTACAATGAGCAGTTCTTC.

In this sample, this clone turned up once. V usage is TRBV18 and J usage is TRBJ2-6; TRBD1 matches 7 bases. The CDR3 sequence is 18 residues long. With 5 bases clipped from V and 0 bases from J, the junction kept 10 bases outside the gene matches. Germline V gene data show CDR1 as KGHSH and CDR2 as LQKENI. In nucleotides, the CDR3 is TGTGCCAGCTCAGCCCTACAGGGGCGGAGCTCTGGGGCCAACGTCCTGACTTTC. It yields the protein CASSALQGRSSGANVLTF.

CDR3 DNA sequence: TGCGCCAGCAGCCTCGGTCTAGCGGGAGTCGCGTACGAGCAGTACTTC. Protein: CASSLGLAGVAYEQYF. V gene TRBV4-3 combines with J gene TRBJ2-7; TRBD2 agrees at 10 bases. The V gene's germline CDR1 is LGHNA and CDR2 YSLEER. V trimming: 4 bases; J trimming: 4 bases; junction bases outside the gene matches: 10. The CDR3 totals 16 residues.

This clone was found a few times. In nucleotides, the CDR3 is TGTGCCAGCAGCTTAGAACGGGATAGCACTGAAGCTTTCTTT. This sequence encodes CASSLERDSTEAFF. The chain links TRBV7-9 to TRBJ1-1; D is ambiguous. Germline assignment: CDR1 SEHNR and CDR2 FQNEAQ (reference sequence). The CDR3 sequence is 14 residues long. V dropped 1 base and J dropped 4 bases, with 10 bases sitting between them.

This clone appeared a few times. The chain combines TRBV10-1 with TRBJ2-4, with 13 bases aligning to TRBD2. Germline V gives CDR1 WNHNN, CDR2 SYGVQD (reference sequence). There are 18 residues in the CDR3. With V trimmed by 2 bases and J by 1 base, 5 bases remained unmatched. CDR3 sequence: CASSERLAGGGAKNIQYF. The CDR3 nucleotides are TGCGCCAGCAGTGAGAGACTAGCGGGGGGTGGGGCCAAAAACATTCAGTACTTC.